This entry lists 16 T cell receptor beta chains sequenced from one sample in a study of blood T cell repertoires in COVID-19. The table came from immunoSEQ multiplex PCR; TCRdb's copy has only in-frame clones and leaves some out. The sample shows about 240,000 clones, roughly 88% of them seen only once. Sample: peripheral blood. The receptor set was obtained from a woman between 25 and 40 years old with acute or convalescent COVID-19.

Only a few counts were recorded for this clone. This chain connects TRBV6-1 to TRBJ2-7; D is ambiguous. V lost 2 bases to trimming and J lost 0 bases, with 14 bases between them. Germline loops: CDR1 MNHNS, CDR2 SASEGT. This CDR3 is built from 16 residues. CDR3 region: CASSEYLQTSSYEQYF. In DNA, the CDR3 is TGTGCCAGCAGTGAATATCTACAGACAAGCTCCTACGAGCAGTACTTC.

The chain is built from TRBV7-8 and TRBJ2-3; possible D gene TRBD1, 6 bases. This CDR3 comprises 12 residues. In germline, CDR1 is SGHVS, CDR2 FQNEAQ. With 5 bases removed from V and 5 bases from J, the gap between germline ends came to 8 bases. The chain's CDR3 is CASSQQGDTQYF. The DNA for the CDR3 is TGTGCCAGCAGCCAACAGGGAGATACGCAGTATTTT.

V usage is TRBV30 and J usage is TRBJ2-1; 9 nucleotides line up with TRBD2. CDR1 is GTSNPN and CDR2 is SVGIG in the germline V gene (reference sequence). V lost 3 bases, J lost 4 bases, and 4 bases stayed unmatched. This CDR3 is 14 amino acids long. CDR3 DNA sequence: TGTGCCTGGAGGGGACTAGCAGTGTACAATGAGCAGTTCTTC. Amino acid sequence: CAWRGLAVYNEQFF.

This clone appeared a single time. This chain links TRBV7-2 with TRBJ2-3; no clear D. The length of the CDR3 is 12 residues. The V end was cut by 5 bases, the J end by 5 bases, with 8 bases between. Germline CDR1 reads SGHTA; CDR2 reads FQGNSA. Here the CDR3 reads CASSPLRDTQYF. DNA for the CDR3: TGTGCCAGCAGCCCCCTAAGAGATACGCAGTATTTT.

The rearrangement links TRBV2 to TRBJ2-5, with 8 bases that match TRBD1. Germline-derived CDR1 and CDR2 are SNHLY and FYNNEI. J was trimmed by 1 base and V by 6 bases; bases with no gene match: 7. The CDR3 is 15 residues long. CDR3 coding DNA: TGTGCCAGCAGCCAACCGGACAGGGCCCAAGAGACCCAGTACTTC. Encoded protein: CASSQPDRAQETQYF.

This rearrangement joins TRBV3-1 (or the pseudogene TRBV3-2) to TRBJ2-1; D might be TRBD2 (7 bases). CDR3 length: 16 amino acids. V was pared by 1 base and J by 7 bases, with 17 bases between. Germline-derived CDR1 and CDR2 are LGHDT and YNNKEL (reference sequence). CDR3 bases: TGTGCCAGCAGCCAAGTCTTGGGGGGGAGGGGGAATGAGCAGTTCTTC. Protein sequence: CASSQVLGGRGNEQFF.

The chain's CDR3 is CASSVTGGHGELFF. The CDR3 DNA reads as TGTGCCAGCAGTGTGACAGGGGGCCACGGGGAGCTGTTTTTT. The chain uses TRBV25-1 and TRBJ2-2; 10 nucleotides line up with TRBD1. The ends lost 4 bases at V and 7 bases at J; junction bases unmatched: 3. Germline CDR1 reads MGHDK; CDR2 reads SYGVNS. The CDR3 contains 14 residues.

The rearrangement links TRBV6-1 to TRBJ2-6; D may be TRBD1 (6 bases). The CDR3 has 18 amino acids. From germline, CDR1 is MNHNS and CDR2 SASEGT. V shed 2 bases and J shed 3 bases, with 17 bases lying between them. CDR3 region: CASSERPAGANGANVLTF. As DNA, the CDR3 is TGTGCCAGCAGTGAAAGGCCAGCAGGGGCTAATGGGGCCAACGTCCTGACTTTC.

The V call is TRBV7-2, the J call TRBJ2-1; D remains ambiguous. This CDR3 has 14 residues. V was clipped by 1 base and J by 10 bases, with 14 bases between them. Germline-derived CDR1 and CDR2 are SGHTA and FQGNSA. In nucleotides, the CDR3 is TGTGCCAGCAGCTTAGAACCCCCTCCGGTGGAGCAGTTCTTC. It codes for CASSLEPPPVEQFF.

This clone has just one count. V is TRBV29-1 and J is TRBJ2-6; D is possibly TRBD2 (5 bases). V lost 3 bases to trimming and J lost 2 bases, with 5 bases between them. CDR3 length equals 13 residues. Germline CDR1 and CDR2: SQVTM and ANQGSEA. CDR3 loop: CSVDGAGANVLTF. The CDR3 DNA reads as TGCAGCGTTGACGGGGCTGGGGCCAACGTCCTGACTTTC.

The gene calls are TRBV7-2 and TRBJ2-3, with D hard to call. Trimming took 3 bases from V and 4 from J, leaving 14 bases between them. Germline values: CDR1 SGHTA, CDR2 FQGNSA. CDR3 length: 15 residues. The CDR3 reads CASSLLGRSPDTQYF. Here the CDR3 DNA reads TGTGCCAGCAGCTTGCTGGGCAGGTCCCCAGATACGCAGTATTTT.

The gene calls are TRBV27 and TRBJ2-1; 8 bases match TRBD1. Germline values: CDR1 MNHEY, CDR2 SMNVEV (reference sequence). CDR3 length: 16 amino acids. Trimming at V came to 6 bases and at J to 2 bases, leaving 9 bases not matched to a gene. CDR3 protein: CASSPKGQAAYNEQFF. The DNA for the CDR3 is TGTGCCAGCAGCCCGAAGGGACAGGCCGCCTACAATGAGCAGTTCTTC.

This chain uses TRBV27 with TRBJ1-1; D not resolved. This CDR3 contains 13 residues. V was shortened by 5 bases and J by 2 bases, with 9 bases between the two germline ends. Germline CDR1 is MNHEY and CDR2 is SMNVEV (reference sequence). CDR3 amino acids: CASSLTANTEAFF. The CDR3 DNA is TGTGCCAGCAGTCTTACAGCCAACACTGAAGCTTTCTTT.

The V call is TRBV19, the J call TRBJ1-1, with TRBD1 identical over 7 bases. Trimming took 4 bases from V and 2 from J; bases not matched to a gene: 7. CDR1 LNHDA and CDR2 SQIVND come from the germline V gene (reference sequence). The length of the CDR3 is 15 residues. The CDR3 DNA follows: TGTGCCAGTAGTACCGGGACAGTGCGAAACACTGAAGCTTTCTTT. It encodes CASSTGTVRNTEAFF.

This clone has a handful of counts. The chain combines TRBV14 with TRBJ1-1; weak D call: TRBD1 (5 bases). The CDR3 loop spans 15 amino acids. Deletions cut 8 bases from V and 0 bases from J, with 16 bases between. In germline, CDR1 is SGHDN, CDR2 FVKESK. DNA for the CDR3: TGTGCCAGCCCCTTCAGGGTCGATCTGAACACTGAAGCTTTCTTT. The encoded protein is CASPFRVDLNTEAFF.

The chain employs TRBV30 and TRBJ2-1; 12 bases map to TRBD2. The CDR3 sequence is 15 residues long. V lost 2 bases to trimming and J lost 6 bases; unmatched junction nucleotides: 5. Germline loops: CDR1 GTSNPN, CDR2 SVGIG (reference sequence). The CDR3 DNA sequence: TGTGCCTGGAGTCCGACTAGCGGGAGTTCCAATGAGCAGTTCTTC. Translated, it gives CAWSPTSGSSNEQFF.